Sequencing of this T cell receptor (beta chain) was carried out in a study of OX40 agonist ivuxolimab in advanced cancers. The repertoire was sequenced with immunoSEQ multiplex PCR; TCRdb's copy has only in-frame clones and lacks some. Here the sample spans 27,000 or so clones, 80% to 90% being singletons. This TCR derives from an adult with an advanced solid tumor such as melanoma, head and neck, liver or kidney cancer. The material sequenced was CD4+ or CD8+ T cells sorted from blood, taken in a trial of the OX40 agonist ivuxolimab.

The chain's CDR3 is CASSWTGQSYEQYF. The CDR3 DNA sequence: TGCGCCAGCAGCTGGACAGGGCAGTCCTACGAGCAGTACTTC. This chain joins TRBV4-1 and TRBJ2-7; TRBD1 agrees at 8 bases. This CDR3 contains 14 residues. Germline lookup yields CDR1 MGHRA and CDR2 YSYEKL. V lost 5 bases to trimming and J lost 1 base; unmatched junction nucleotides: 4.